Each of the 32 T cell receptor beta chains below was sequenced from the same sample in a study of blood T cell repertoires in COVID-19. The method was immunoSEQ multiplex PCR; TCRdb's version includes in-frame clones alone and lacks a portion of them. The sample records under 100,000 clones, around 80% being singletons. Sequencing was done on a sample of peripheral blood. These TCRs come from a man aged 60-69 years with acute or convalescent COVID-19.

Worth noting for this clone: A read error may produce the germline difference seen at one junction end. The gene calls are TRBV3-1 (or the pseudogene TRBV3-2) and TRBJ1-2, with 7 bases matching TRBD1. Germline V gene lookup returns CDR1 LGHDT and CDR2 YNNKEL (reference sequence). The CDR3 totals 12 residues. The CDR3 DNA is TGTGCCAGCAGCCAGGGTGAGACAGGGCCTTACTTC. Protein: CASSQGETGPYF.

J is TRBJ2-2 and V is TRBV6-4; 7 bases align to TRBD1. Germline V lookup: CDR1 MRHNA, CDR2 SNTAGT. The V segment lost 5 bases and the J segment 7 bases; nucleotides outside the gene matches: 7. CDR3 length: 14 amino acids. The CDR3 DNA reads TGTGCCAGCAGTTCGCAGGGGGAGATCGGGGAGCTGTTTTTT. It encodes CASSSQGEIGELFF.

The chain links TRBV5-1 to TRBJ1-4, with 10 bases lining up with TRBD1. The CDR3 contains 15 residues. Germline V CDR1 and CDR2: SGHRS, YFSETQ. The ends lost 4 bases at V and 7 bases at J; junction bases unmatched: 7. The CDR3 protein is CASSELGQGGEKLFF. DNA of the CDR3: TGCGCCAGCAGCGAGCTAGGACAGGGGGGTGAAAAACTGTTTTTT.

This chain joins TRBV27 and TRBJ2-2; perhaps TRBD2 as D (7 bases). Germline assignment: CDR1 MNHEY and CDR2 SMNVEV (reference sequence). Trimming pared 6 bases from V and 6 bases from J, leaving 14 bases between. CDR3 length: 14 residues. The CDR3 nucleotides read TGTGCCAGCAGGTTACAGGGAGGGGCCGGGGAGCTGTTTTTT. Translating it yields CASRLQGGAGELFF.

This chain uses TRBV11-2 with TRBJ1-5; D is perhaps TRBD1 (5 bases). Germline CDR1 is SGHAT and CDR2 is FQNNGV. The CDR3 is made up of 15 amino acids. V was cut by 4 bases and J by 2 bases, with 12 bases left in between. The CDR3 coding sequence is TGTGCCAGCAGCTCCGGGGGGATGGGCAATCAGCCCCAGCATTTT. Its protein is CASSSGGMGNQPQHF. The full variable domain, with the rest looked up from reference TRBV11-2 and TRBJ1-5, is EAGVAQSPRYKIIEKRQSVAFWCNPISGHATLYWYQQILGQGPKLLIQFQNNGVVDDSQLPKDRFSAERLKGVDSTLKIQPAKLEDSAVYLCASSSGGMGNQPQHFGDGTRLSIL.

J is TRBJ2-7 and V is TRBV7-2, with D perhaps TRBD2 (6 bases). Per germline, CDR1 SGHTA and CDR2 FQGNSA. CDR3 length: 15 residues. V lost 5 bases and J lost 5, with 19 bases in between. CDR3 nucleotide sequence: TGTGCCAGCAGCACCCTGTGGGGGGATATGAACGAGCAGTACTTC. Translated: CASSTLWGDMNEQYF.

J is TRBJ2-1 and V is TRBV7-9; TRBD2 aligns across 11 bases. CDR3 size: 13 residues. V lost 6 bases, J lost 8 bases, and 3 bases stayed unmatched. The V gene's germline CDR1 is SEHNR and CDR2 FQNEAQ (reference sequence). CDR3 nucleotide sequence: TGTGCCAGCAGGACTAGCGGGAATCATGAGCAGTTCTTC. It translates to CASRTSGNHEQFF.

This clone was seen only a few times. The chain has TRBV10-3 and TRBJ1-1, with D uncertain. CDR1 and CDR2 from the germline V gene are ENHRY and SYGVKD. Trimming took off 4 bases at V and 2 bases at J, with 14 bases between the two ends. The CDR3 is 15 residues long. The CDR3, as DNA: TGTGCCATCAGTGCCTCCCGTCTTATAAACACTGAAGCTTTCTTT. Its protein is CAISASRLINTEAFF.

This clone is a singleton in its sample. J is TRBJ1-2 and V is TRBV29-1; D is possibly TRBD1 (5 bases). The V and J ends lost 3 bases and 4 bases respectively, with 12 bases between them. Germline V lookup: CDR1 SQVTM, CDR2 ANQGSEA. This CDR3 spans 13 amino acids. This chain's CDR3 is CSVEAQQAYGYTF. In DNA form, the CDR3 reads TGCAGCGTTGAGGCCCAACAGGCCTATGGCTACACCTTC.

The V and J genes are TRBV5-1 and TRBJ2-1; 7 bases agree with TRBD2. Unmatched junction bases numbered 11, after V lost 4 bases and J lost 10 bases. The CDR3 is made up of 14 amino acids. The germline V gene has CDR1 SGHRS and CDR2 YFSETQ. For the CDR3, the DNA is TGCGCCAGCAGCGTGACTAGCCAACAGCTAGAGCAGTTCTTC. Amino acids: CASSVTSQQLEQFF.

The chain is built from TRBV12-3 or TRBV12-4 and TRBJ1-6; TRBD1 is a possible D gene (5 bases). This CDR3 has 12 residues. Trimming took 5 bases from V and 9 from J, leaving 8 bases between them. For the CDR3, the DNA is TGTGCCAGCAGTCCCCAGGGTTCACCCCTCCACTTT. Translation gives CASSPQGSPLHF.

This sequence joins TRBV11-2 and TRBJ1-2; 7 bases match TRBD1. The CDR3 is made up of 16 amino acids. Losses at the gene ends were 0 bases for V and 2 bases for J; bases not matched to a gene: 6. Germline V CDR1 and CDR2: SGHAT, FQNNGV. The CDR3 loop is CASSLDPTGRNYGYTF. The CDR3, as DNA: TGTGCCAGCAGCTTAGATCCGACAGGGAGAAACTATGGCTACACCTTC.

This chain connects TRBV12-3 or TRBV12-4 to TRBJ2-7, with TRBD1 matching 7 bases. With V trimmed by 3 bases and J by 2 bases, 1 base remained unmatched. CDR3 size: 13 residues. CDR3 protein: CASSFGTAYEQYF. DNA for the CDR3: TGTGCCAGCAGTTTTGGGACAGCCTACGAGCAGTACTTC.

The chain employs TRBV27 and TRBJ2-2; a possible D gene is TRBD1 (6 bases). V lost 5 bases, J lost 1 base, and 17 bases lay in between. The CDR3 loop spans 17 amino acids. The germline CDR1 and CDR2 sequences are MNHEY and SMNVEV (reference sequence). The CDR3 nucleotides are TGTGCCAGCAGTAGAAACAGGGTTTGGGAGAACACCGGGGAGCTGTTTTTT. This codes for CASSRNRVWENTGELFF.

The V call is TRBV27, the J call TRBJ1-6; 11 nucleotides agree with TRBD1. With V trimmed by 8 bases and J by 8 bases, 5 bases remained unmatched. The CDR3 totals 14 residues. Germline CDR1 and CDR2: MNHEY and SMNVEV (reference sequence). The CDR3 spells CASGWTGGDSPLHF. In DNA, the CDR3 is TGTGCCAGCGGCTGGACAGGGGGCGATTCACCCCTCCACTTT.

This chain links TRBV7-9 with TRBJ2-1; TRBD1 might be the D (5 bases). The CDR3 extends over 15 amino acids. Trimming removed 5 bases from V and 5 bases from J, with 16 bases in between. Germline loops: CDR1 SEHNR, CDR2 FQNEAQ (reference sequence). Here the CDR3 DNA reads TGTGCCAGCAGCACCCACGGCCAGGGTGACAATGAGCAGTTCTTC. Amino acids: CASSTHGQGDNEQFF.

This rearrangement joins TRBV15 to TRBJ2-5, with TRBD2 identical over 11 bases. V lost 0 bases and J lost 11; bases outside the gene matches: 11. This CDR3 comprises 16 residues. Looked up from germline, CDR1 is LNHNV and CDR2 is YYDKDF (reference sequence). The CDR3 here is CATSRDALAGGEKQYF. The CDR3 DNA reads TGTGCCACCAGCAGAGATGCCCTAGCGGGGGGCGAAAAACAGTACTTC. Full variable domain (missing parts from reference TRBV15 and TRBJ2-5): DAMVIQNPRYQVTQFGKPVTLSCSQTLNHNVMYWYQQKSSQAPKLLFHYYDKDFNNEADTPDNFQSRRPNTSFCFLDIRSPGLGDTAMYLCATSRDALAGGEKQYFGPGTRLLVL.

CDR3 residues: CASSSTVGPYEQYF. The CDR3 DNA reads as TGTGCCAGCAGTTCGACAGTGGGTCCCTACGAGCAGTACTTC. The chain carries TRBV6-5 and TRBJ2-7; perhaps TRBD1 as D (5 bases). Germline V lookup: CDR1 MNHEY, CDR2 SVGAGI. The CDR3 loop spans 14 amino acids. The ends were cut back, 4 bases at V and 2 bases at J, with 12 bases in the middle.

The chain links TRBV6-6 to TRBJ2-1; 8 bases fit TRBD1. Germline V gene data show CDR1 as MNHNY and CDR2 as SVGAGI (reference sequence). The ends lost 5 bases at V and 6 bases at J; junction bases unmatched: 12. There are 16 residues in the CDR3. This CDR3 is CASSPGPGTGFNEQFF. CDR3 coding DNA: TGTGCCAGCAGTCCTGGCCCCGGGACAGGTTTCAATGAGCAGTTCTTC.

The chain employs TRBV9 and TRBJ2-5, with TRBD2 as a possible D gene (6 bases). Between the trimmed V and J ends, which lost 0 bases and 3 bases, there was a span of 9 bases. In germline, CDR1 is SGDLS, CDR2 YYNGEE. This CDR3 contains 14 residues. The CDR3 bases are TGTGCCAGCAGCGTAGCTACGGGAGAAGAGACCCAGTACTTC. Translating gives CASSVATGEETQYF.

The gene calls are TRBV9 and TRBJ2-3, with D maybe TRBD1 (5 bases). Germline V gene sequence: CDR1 SGDLS, CDR2 YYNGEE. The CDR3 is 15 residues long. Trimming cost V 3 bases and J 5 bases, with 16 bases left between them. CDR3 residues: CASSGDRIPGDTQYF. The CDR3 coding sequence is TGTGCCAGCAGCGGAGACAGAATCCCCGGAGATACGCAGTATTTT.

The chain is built from TRBV4-3 and TRBJ2-1; D unclear. Germline values: CDR1 LGHNA, CDR2 YSLEER. There are 13 residues in the CDR3. Trimming stripped 2 bases from V and 9 bases from J, with 11 bases between. The chain's CDR3 is CASSQSRFTEQFF. CDR3 in DNA: TGCGCCAGCAGCCAATCCAGGTTTACTGAGCAGTTCTTC.

This clone was observed a handful of times. The V gene is TRBV6-5, the J gene TRBJ1-2; 7 positions agree with TRBD1. The CDR3 covers 15 residues. Germline CDR1 is MNHEY and CDR2 is SVGAGI. Trimming took 2 bases from V and 4 from J; bases not matched to a gene: 7. Here the CDR3 reads CASSYEGRGVYGYTF. CDR3 in DNA: TGTGCCAGCAGTTACGAGGGCAGGGGGGTCTATGGCTACACCTTC.

This clone was found a few times. This rearrangement joins TRBV5-6 to TRBJ1-2; 8 nucleotides agree with TRBD1. From germline, CDR1 is SGHDT and CDR2 YYEEEE. CDR3 length equals 13 residues. The trim removed 4 bases at V and 8 bases at J, leaving 7 bases unmatched. For the CDR3, the DNA is TGTGCCAGCAGCCCGGGACAGGAGGAAGGCTACACCTTC. Amino acid sequence: CASSPGQEEGYTF.

The chain uses TRBV4-3 and TRBJ2-2; a possible D gene is TRBD2 (6 bases). Germline loops: CDR1 LGHNA, CDR2 YSLEER. V was clipped by 0 bases and J by 7 bases, with 15 bases between them. This CDR3 spans 16 amino acids. The CDR3 protein is CASSQDWEGTGGELFF. The CDR3 bases are TGCGCCAGCAGCCAAGATTGGGAAGGGACTGGCGGGGAGCTGTTTTTT.

The rearrangement joins TRBV19 to TRBJ1-5, with D possibly being TRBD1 (6 bases). Trimming removed 6 bases from V and 5 bases from J, with 11 bases in between. The length of the CDR3 is 13 residues. Germline-derived CDR1 and CDR2 are LNHDA and SQIVND (reference sequence). CDR3 sequence (DNA): TGTGCCAGTAGCCCACAGGGAGATCAGCCCCAGCATTTT. Protein sequence: CASSPQGDQPQHF. Variable domain in full (rest from reference TRBV19 and TRBJ1-5): DGGITQSPKYLFRKEGQNVTLSCEQNLNHDAMYWYRQDPGQGLRLIYYSQIVNDFQKGDIAEGYSVSREKKESFPLTVTSAQKNPTAFYLCASSPQGDQPQHFGDGTRLSIL.

The V and J genes are TRBV18 and TRBJ1-4; no firm D call. Germline-derived CDR1 and CDR2 are KGHSH and LQKENI. The CDR3 has 16 residues. The V end was cut by 3 bases, the J end by 4 bases, with 15 bases between. The CDR3 loop is CASSPSEGAFNEKLFF. CDR3 DNA: TGTGCCAGCTCACCTTCCGAGGGAGCCTTTAATGAAAAACTGTTTTTT.

This sequence joins TRBV6-1 and TRBJ1-2; D remains unclear. Germline loops: CDR1 MNHNS, CDR2 SASEGT. This CDR3 spans 12 amino acids. V lost 3 bases and J 4 bases, leaving 6 bases between the germline ends. The DNA of the CDR3 is TGTGCCAGCAGTGAGGGCCGCTATGGCTACACCTTC. Its protein is CASSEGRYGYTF.

The chain employs TRBV18 and TRBJ2-7; D unresolved. Germline assignment: CDR1 KGHSH and CDR2 LQKENI. V lost 5 bases, J lost 0 bases, and 14 bases lay in between. The CDR3 consists of 15 residues. Here the CDR3 DNA reads TGTGCCAGCTCATCTCGGGTGGAGAGCTCCTACGAGCAGTACTTC. This encodes CASSSRVESSYEQYF.

The count of this clone is one. The chain joins TRBV5-1 to TRBJ2-7, with D perhaps TRBD1 (6 bases). This CDR3 spans 17 amino acids. V lost 0 bases, J lost 3 bases, and 19 bases lay in between. CDR1 and CDR2 from the germline V gene are SGHRS and YFSETQ. The CDR3: CASSLGGSTQGNYEQYF. The CDR3 DNA sequence: TGCGCCAGCAGCTTGGGGGGATCAACCCAGGGGAACTACGAGCAGTACTTC.

The V and J genes are TRBV28 and TRBJ1-2, with D maybe TRBD1 (6 bases). V was shortened by 11 bases and J by 0 bases, with 13 bases between the two germline ends. Germline V gene data show CDR1 as MDHEN and CDR2 as SYDVKM. This CDR3 is built from 13 residues. CDR3 amino acids: CAALRGANYGYTF. DNA of the CDR3: TGTGCCGCTCTCAGGGGAGCTAACTATGGCTACACCTTC.

V and J are TRBV18 and TRBJ2-7; 13 bases are shared with TRBD2. The CDR3 covers 16 residues. The germline V gene has CDR1 KGHSH and CDR2 LQKENI. V was clipped by 3 bases and J by 5 bases; unmatched bases: 7. CDR3 bases: TGTGCCAGCTCACCCACTAGCGGGAGGGCCGAAGACGAGCAGTACTTC. This translates into CASSPTSGRAEDEQYF.